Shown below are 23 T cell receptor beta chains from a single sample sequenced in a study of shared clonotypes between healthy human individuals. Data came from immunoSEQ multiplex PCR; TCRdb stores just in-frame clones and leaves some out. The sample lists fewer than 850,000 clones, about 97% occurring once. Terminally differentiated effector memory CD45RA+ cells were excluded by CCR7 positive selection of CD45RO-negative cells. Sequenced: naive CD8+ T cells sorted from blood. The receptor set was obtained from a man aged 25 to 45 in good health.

As DNA, the CDR3 is TGTGCCAGCACTGTCCTCCCGGGAGTGGCAGATACGCAGTATTTT. The encoded protein is CASTVLPGVADTQYF. The gene calls are TRBV6-1 and TRBJ2-3, with D possibly being TRBD2 (6 bases). CDR3 length: 15 residues. V was shortened by 7 bases and J by 4 bases, with 18 bases between the two germline ends. CDR1 is MNHNS, CDR2 SASEGT, per germline.

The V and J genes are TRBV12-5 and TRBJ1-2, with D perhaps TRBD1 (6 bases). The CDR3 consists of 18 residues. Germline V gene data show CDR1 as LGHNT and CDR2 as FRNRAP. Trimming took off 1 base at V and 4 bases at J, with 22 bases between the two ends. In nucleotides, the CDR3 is TGTGCTAGTGGTTTGGCGCGGGGGGGCACAGATTCAAGCTATGGCTACACCTTC. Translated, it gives CASGLARGGTDSSYGYTF.

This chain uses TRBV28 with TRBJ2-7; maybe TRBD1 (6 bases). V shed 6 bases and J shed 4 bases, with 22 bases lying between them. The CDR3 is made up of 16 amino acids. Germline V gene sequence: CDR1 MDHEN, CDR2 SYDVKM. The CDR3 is CASSYRDGVRGYEQYF. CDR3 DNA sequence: TGTGCCAGCAGCTACCGGGACGGCGTTAGGGGGTACGAGCAGTACTTC.

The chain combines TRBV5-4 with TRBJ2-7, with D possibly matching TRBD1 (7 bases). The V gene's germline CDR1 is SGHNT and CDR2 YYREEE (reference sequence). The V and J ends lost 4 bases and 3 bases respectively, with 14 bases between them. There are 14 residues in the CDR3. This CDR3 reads CASSTGGQNYEQYF. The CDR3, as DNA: TGTGCCAGCAGCACCGGGGGACAGAACTACGAGCAGTACTTC.

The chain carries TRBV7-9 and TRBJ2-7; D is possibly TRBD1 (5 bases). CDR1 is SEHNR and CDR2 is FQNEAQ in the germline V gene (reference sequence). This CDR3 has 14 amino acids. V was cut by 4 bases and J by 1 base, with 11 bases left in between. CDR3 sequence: CASSSIRESYEQYF. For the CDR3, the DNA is TGTGCCAGCAGCTCAATCAGGGAATCCTACGAGCAGTACTTC.

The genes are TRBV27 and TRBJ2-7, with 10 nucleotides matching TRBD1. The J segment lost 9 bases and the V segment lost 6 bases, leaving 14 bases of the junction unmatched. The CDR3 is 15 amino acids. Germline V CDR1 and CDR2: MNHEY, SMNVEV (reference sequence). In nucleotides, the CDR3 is TGTGCCAGCAGCTCTCAAACCGGGACAGGGGCAGGGCAGTACTTC. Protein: CASSSQTGTGAGQYF.

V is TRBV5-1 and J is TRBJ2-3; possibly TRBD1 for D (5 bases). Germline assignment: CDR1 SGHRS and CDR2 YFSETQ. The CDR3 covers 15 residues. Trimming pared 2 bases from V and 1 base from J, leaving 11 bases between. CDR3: CASSLGAKRTDTQYF. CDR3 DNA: TGCGCCAGCAGCTTAGGGGCTAAACGCACAGATACGCAGTATTTT.

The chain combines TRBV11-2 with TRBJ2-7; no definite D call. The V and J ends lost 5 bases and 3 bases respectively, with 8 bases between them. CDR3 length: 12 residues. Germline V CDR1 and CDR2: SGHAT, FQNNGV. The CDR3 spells CASSASDYEQYF. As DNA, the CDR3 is TGTGCCAGCAGCGCCAGCGACTACGAGCAGTACTTC.

CDR3 amino acids: CASSSGQGNTYEQYF. In nucleotides, the CDR3 is TGTGCCAGCAGCTCGGGACAGGGAAACACCTACGAGCAGTACTTC. V is TRBV7-9 and J is TRBJ2-7; 9 bases map to TRBD1. V lost 4 bases, J lost 2 bases, and 6 bases stayed unmatched. In germline, CDR1 is SEHNR, CDR2 FQNEAQ (reference sequence). The length of the CDR3 is 15 residues.

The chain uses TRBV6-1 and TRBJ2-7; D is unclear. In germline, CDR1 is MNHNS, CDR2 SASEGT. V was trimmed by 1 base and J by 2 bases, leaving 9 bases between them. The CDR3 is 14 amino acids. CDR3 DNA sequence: TGTGCCAGCAGTGAAGGGCAGGCCGCCTACGAGCAGTACTTC. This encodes CASSEGQAAYEQYF.

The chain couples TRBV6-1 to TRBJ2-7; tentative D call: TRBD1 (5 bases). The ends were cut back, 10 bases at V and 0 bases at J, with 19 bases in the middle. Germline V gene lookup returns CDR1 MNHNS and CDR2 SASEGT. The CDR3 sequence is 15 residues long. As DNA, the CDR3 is TGTGCCACCACACAGGCACACCTGAGCTCCTACGAGCAGTACTTC. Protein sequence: CATTQAHLSSYEQYF.

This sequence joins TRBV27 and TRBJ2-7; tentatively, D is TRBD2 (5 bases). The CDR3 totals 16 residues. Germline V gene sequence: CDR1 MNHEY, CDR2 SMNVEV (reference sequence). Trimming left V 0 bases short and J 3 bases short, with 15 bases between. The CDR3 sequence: CASSLSWGEQNYEQYF. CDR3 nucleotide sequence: TGTGCCAGCAGTTTATCGTGGGGAGAACAGAACTACGAGCAGTACTTC.

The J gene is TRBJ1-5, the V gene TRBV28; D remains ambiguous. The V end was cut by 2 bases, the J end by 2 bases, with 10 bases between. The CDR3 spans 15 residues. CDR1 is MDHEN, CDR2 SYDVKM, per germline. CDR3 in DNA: TGTGCCAGCAGTTTAACCGGAGAAGGCAATCAGCCCCAGCATTTT. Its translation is CASSLTGEGNQPQHF.

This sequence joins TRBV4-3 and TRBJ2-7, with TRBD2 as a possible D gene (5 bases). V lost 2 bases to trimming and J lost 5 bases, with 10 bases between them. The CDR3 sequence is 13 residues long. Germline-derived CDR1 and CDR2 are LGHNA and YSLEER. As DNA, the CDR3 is TGCGCCAGCAGCCAAACTAGTAACGACGAGCAGTACTTC. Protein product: CASSQTSNDEQYF.

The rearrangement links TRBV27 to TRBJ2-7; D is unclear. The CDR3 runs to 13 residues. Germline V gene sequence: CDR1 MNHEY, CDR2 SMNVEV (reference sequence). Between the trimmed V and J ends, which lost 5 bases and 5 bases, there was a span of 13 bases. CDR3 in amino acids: CASSPPFRDEQYF. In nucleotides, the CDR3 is TGTGCCAGCAGTCCCCCCTTTAGGGACGAGCAGTACTTC.

DNA for the CDR3: TGCAGCGTTGAGGGGAGAACAGGGGGAAATTACGAGCAGTACTTC. Residues: CSVEGRTGGNYEQYF. V gene TRBV29-1 combines with J gene TRBJ2-7; 8 positions agree with TRBD1. The J segment lost 4 bases and the V segment lost 3 bases, leaving 11 bases of the junction unmatched. CDR3 length: 15 amino acids. CDR1 is SQVTM and CDR2 is ANQGSEA in the germline V gene.

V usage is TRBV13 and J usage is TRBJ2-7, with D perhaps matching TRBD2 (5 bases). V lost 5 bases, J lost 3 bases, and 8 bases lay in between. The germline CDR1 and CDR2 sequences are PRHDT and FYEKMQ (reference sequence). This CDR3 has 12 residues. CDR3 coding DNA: TGTGCCAGCAGCCCAGGACTCTACGAGCAGTACTTC. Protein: CASSPGLYEQYF. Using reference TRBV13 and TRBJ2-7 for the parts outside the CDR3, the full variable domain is AAGVIQSPRHLIKEKRETATLKCYPIPRHDTVYWYQQGPGQDPQFLISFYEKMQSDKGSIPDRFSAQQFSDYHSELNMSSLELGDSALYFCASSPGLYEQYFGPGTRLTVT.

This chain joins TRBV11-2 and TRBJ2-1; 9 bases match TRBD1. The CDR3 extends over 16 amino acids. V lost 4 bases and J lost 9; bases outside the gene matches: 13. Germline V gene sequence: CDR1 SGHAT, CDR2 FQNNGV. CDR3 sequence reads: CASSSHTGTGYPEQFF. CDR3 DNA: TGTGCCAGCAGCTCCCACACCGGGACAGGGTATCCTGAGCAGTTCTTC.

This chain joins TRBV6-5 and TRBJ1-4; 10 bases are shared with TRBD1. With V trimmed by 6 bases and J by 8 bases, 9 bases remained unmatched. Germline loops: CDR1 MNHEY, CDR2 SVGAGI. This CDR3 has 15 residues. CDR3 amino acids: CASRSDRGAGEKLFF. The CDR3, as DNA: TGTGCCAGCAGATCGGACAGGGGGGCCGGGGAAAAACTGTTTTTT.

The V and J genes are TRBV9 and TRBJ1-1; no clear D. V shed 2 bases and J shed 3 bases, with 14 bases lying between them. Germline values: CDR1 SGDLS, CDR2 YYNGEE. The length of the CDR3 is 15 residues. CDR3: CASSVRNTRDTEAFF. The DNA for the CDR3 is TGTGCCAGCAGCGTGAGGAACACCCGCGACACTGAAGCTTTCTTT.

CDR3 residues: CASTDLAGDHNEQFF. CDR3 bases: TGTGCCAGCACCGATCTAGCGGGGGACCACAATGAGCAGTTCTTC. V usage is TRBV5-4 and J usage is TRBJ2-1; 10 bases are a match to TRBD2. This CDR3 is 15 amino acids long. CDR1 is SGHNT, CDR2 YYREEE, per germline (reference sequence). V lost 6 bases, J lost 5 bases, and 8 bases stayed unmatched. The full variable domain, completed using reference TRBV5-4 and TRBJ2-1, is ETGVTQSPTHLIKTRGQQVTLRCSSQSGHNTVSWYQQALGQGPQFIFQYYREEENGRGNFPPRFSGLQFPNYSSELNVNALELDDSALYLCASTDLAGDHNEQFFGPGTRLTVL.

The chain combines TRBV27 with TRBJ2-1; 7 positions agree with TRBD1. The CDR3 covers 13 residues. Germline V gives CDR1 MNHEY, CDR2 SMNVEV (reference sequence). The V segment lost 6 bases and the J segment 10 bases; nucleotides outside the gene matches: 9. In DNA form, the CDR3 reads TGTGCCAGCAGCCACGGGACAGCCGGAGAGCAGTTCTTC. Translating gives CASSHGTAGEQFF.

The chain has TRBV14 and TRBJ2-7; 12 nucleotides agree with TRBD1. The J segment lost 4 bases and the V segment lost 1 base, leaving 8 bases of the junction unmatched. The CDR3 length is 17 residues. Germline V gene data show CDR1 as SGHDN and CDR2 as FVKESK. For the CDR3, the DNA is TGTGCCAGCAGCCAAGTAACCGGGACAGGGGGCGAGTACGAGCAGTACTTC. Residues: CASSQVTGTGGEYEQYF.